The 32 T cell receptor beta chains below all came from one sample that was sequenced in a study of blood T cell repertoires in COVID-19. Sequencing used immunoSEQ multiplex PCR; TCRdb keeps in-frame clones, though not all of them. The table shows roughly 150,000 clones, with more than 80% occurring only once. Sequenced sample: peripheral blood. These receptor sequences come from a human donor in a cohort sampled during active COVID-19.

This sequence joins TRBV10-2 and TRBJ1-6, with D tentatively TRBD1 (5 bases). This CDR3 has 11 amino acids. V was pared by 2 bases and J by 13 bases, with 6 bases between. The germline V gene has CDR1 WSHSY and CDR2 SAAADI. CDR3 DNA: TGCGCCAGCAGTGAGAGGGGTCCCCTCCACTTT. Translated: CASSERGPLHF.

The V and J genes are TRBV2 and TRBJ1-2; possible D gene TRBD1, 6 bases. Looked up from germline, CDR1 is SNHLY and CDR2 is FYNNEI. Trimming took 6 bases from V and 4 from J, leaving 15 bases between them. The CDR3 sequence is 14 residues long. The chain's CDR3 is CASRNRESGYGYTF. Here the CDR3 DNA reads TGTGCCAGCAGAAACAGGGAATCGGGCTATGGCTACACCTTC.

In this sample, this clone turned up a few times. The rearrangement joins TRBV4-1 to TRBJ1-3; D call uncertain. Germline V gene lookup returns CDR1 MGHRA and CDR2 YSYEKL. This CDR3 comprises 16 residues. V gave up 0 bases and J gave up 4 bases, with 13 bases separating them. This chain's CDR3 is CASSQDPVSGGNTIYF. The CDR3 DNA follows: TGCGCCAGCAGCCAAGACCCGGTCTCGGGGGGAAACACCATATATTTT.

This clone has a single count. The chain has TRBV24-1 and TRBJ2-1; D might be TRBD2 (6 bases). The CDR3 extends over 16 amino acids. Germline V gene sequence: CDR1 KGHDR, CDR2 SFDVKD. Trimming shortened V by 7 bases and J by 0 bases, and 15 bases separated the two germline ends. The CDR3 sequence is CATSGWVGSSYNEQFF. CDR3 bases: TGTGCCACCAGCGGGTGGGTCGGGAGCTCCTACAATGAGCAGTTCTTC.

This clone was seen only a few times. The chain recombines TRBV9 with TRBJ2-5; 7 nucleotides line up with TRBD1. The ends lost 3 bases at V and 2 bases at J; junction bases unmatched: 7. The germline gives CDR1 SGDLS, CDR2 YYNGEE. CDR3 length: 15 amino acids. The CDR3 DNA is TGTGCCAGCAGCGCGTGGGGACAGAAGCAAGAGACCCAGTACTTC. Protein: CASSAWGQKQETQYF.

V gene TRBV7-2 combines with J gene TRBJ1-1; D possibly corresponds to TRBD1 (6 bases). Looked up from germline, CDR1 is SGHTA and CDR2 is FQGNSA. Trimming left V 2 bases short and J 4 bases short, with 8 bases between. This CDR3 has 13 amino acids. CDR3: CASSLSGATEAFF. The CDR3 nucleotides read TGTGCCAGCAGCTTATCAGGGGCCACTGAAGCTTTCTTT.

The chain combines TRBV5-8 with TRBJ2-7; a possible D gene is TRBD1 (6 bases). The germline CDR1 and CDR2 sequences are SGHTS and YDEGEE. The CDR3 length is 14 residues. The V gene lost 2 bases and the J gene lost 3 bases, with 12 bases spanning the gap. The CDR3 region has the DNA TGTGCCAGCAGCTTCCACAGGGTAAACTACGAGCAGTACTTC. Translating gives CASSFHRVNYEQYF.

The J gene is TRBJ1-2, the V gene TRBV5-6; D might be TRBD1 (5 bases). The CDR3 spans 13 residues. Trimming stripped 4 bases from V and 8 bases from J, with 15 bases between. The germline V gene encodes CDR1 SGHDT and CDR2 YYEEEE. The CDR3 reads CASSRRQIRGYTF. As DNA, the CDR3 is TGTGCCAGCAGCCGTAGACAGATCCGAGGCTACACCTTC.

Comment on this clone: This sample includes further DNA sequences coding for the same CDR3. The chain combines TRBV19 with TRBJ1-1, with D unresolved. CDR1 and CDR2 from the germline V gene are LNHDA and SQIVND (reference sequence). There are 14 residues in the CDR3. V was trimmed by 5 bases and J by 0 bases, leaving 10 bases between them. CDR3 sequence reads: CASSPQLLNTEAFF. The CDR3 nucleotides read TGTGCCAGTAGTCCACAGCTACTGAACACTGAAGCTTTCTTT.

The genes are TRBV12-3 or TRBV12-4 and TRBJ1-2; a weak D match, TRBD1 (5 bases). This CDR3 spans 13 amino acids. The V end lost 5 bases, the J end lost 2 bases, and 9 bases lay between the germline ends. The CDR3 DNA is TGTGCCAGCAGTCCCACAGGAAACTATGGCTACACCTTC. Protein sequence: CASSPTGNYGYTF.

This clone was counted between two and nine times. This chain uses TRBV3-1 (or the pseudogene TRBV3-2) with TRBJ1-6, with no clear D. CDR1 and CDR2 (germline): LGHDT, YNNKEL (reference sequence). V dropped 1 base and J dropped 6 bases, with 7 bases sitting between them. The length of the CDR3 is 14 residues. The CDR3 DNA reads TGTGCCAGCAGCCAAGGCTTTAGTAATTCACCCCTCCACTTT. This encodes CASSQGFSNSPLHF.

The DNA of the CDR3 is TGTGCCAGCAGGGGGGGGTGGGTAGAGACCCAGTACTTC. Encoded protein: CASRGGWVETQYF. This chain uses TRBV6-5 with TRBJ2-5; 7 bases are shared with TRBD2. CDR3 length equals 13 residues. V shed 6 bases and J 4 bases; nucleotides not matched to a gene: 5. Germline values: CDR1 MNHEY, CDR2 SVGAGI.

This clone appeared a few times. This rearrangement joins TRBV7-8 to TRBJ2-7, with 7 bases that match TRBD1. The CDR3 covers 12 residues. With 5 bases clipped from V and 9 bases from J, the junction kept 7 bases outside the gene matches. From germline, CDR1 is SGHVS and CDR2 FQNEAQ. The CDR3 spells CASSPLDRAQYF. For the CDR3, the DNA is TGTGCCAGCAGCCCCTTAGACAGGGCGCAGTACTTC.

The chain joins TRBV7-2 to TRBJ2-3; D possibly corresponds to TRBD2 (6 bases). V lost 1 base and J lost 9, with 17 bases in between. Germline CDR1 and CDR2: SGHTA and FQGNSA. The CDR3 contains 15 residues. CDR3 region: CASSLVAVRAGTQYF. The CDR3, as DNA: TGTGCCAGCAGCTTAGTGGCAGTGAGGGCGGGGACGCAGTATTTT.

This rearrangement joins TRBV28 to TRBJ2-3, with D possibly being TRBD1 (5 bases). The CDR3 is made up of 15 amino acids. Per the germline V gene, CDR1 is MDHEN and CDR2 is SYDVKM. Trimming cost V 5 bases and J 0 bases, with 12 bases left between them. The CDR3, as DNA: TGTGCCAGCAGTACCGGACAAGCTAGCACAGATACGCAGTATTTT. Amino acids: CASSTGQASTDTQYF.

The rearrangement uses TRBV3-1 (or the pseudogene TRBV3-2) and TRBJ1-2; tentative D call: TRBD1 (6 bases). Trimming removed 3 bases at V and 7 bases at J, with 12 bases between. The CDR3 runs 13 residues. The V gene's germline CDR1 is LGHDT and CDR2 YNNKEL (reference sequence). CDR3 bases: TGTGCCAGCAGCCATGGGACATTTTCTGGCTACACCTTC. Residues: CASSHGTFSGYTF.

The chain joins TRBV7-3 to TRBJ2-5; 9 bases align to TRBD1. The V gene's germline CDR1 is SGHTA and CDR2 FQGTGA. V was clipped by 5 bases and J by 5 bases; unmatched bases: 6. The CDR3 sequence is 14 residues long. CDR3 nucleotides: TGTGCCAGCAGCGCAACCGGACAGGGGGAGACCCAGTACTTC. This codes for CASSATGQGETQYF. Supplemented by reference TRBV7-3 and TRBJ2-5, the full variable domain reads GAGVSQTPSNKVTEKGKYVELRCDPISGHTALYWYRQSLGQGPEFLIYFQGTGAADDSGLPNDRFFAVRPEGSVSTLKIQRTERGDSAVYLCASSATGQGETQYFGPGTRLLVL.

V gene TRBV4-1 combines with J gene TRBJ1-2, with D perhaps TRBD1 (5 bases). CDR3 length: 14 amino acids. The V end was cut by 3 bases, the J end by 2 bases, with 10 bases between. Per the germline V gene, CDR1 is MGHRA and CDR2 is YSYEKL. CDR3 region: CASSQGGPNYGYTF. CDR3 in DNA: TGCGCCAGCAGCCAGGGGGGACCGAACTATGGCTACACCTTC.

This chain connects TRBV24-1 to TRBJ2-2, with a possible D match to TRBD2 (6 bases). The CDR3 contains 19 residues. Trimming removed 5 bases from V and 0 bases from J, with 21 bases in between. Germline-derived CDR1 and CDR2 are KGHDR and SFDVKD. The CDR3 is CATSVGRGAGAPNTGELFF. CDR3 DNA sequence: TGTGCCACCAGTGTAGGGCGGGGAGCGGGTGCTCCGAACACCGGGGAGCTGTTTTTT.

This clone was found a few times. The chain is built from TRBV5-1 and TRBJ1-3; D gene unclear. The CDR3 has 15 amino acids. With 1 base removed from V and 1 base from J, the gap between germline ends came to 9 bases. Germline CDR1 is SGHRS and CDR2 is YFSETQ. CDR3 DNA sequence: TGCGCCAGCAGCTTGACCACAGCTTCTGGAAACACCATATATTTT. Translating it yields CASSLTTASGNTIYF.

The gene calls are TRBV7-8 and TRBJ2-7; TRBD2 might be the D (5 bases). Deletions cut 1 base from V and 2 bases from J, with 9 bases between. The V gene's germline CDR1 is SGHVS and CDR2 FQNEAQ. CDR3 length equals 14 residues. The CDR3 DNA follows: TGTGCCAGCAGCTTAGGTCGAGGGCCCTACGAGCAGTACTTC. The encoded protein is CASSLGRGPYEQYF.

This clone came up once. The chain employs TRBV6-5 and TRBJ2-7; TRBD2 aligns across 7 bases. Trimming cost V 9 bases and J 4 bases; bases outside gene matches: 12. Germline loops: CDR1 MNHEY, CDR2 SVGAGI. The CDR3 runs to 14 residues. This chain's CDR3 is CASLFQRGIYEQYF. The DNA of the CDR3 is TGTGCCAGTCTGTTCCAGCGGGGAATATACGAGCAGTACTTC.

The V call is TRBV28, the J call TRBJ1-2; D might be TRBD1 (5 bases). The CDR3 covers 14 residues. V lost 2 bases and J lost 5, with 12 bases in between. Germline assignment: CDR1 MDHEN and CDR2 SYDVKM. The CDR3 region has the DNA TGTGCCAGCAGTTTAACTACAGGACGATATGGCTACACCTTC. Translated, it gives CASSLTTGRYGYTF.

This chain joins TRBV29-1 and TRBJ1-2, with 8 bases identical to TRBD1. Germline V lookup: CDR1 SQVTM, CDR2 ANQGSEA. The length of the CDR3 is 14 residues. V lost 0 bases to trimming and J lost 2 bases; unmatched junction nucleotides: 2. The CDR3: CSVEEGTGNYGYTF. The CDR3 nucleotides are TGCAGCGTTGAAGAGGGGACAGGAAACTATGGCTACACCTTC.

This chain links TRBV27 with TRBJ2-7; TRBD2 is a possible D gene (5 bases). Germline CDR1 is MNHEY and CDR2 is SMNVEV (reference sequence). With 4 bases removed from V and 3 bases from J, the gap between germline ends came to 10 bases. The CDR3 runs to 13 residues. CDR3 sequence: CASSWSGSYEQYF. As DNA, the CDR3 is TGTGCCAGCAGTTGGAGCGGCAGCTACGAGCAGTACTTC.

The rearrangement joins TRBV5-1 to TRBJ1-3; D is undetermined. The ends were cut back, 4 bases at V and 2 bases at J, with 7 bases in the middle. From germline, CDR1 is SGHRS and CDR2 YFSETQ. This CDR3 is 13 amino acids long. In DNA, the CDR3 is TGCGCCAGCAGCCGGGAGCCTGGAAACACCATATATTTT. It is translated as CASSREPGNTIYF. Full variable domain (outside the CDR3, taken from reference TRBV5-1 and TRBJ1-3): KAGVTQTPRYLIKTRGQQVTLSCSPISGHRSVSWYQQTPGQGLQFLFEYFSETQRNKGNFPGRFSGRQFSNSRSEMNVSTLELGDSALYLCASSREPGNTIYFGEGSWLTVV.

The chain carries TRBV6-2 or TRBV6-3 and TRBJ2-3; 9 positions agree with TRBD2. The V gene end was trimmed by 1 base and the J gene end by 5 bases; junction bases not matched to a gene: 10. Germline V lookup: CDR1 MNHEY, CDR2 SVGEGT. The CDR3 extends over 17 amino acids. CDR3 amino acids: CASSYLSGGPDEDTQYF. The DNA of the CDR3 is TGTGCCAGCAGTTACTTGAGCGGGGGGCCAGACGAAGATACGCAGTATTTT.

The CDR3 here is CASSSHPPGLAGNTGELFF. The DNA for the CDR3 is TGTGCCAGCAGTTCACACCCTCCGGGACTAGCGGGGAACACCGGGGAGCTGTTTTTT. This chain links TRBV7-8 with TRBJ2-2; 12 bases are a match to TRBD2. The CDR3 loop spans 19 amino acids. The V gene's germline CDR1 is SGHVS and CDR2 FQNEAQ. J lost 1 base, V lost 6 bases, and 12 bases had no gene match.

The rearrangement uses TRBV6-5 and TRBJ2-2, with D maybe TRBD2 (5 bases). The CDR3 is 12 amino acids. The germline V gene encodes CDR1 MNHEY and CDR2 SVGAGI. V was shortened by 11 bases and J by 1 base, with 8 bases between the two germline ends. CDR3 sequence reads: CACRENTGELFF. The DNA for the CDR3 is TGTGCCTGCCGGGAGAACACCGGGGAGCTGTTTTTT.

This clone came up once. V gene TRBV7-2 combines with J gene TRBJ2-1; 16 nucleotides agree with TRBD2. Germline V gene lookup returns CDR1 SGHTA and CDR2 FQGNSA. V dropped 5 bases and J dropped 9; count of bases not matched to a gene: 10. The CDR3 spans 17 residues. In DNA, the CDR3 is TGTGCCAGCAGCCCCCGGGGACTAGCGGGGGGGCTAGGTGAGCAGTTCTTC. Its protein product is CASSPRGLAGGLGEQFF.

CDR3: CATSSPKGLAGAGEQYF. The CDR3 DNA reads as TGTGCCACCAGCAGCCCCAAGGGACTAGCGGGAGCGGGCGAGCAGTACTTC. The chain employs TRBV15 and TRBJ2-7; 14 bases map to TRBD2. The CDR3 covers 17 residues. CDR1 and CDR2 (germline): LNHNV, YYDKDF (reference sequence). The J segment lost 6 bases and the V segment lost 3 bases, leaving 10 bases of the junction unmatched.

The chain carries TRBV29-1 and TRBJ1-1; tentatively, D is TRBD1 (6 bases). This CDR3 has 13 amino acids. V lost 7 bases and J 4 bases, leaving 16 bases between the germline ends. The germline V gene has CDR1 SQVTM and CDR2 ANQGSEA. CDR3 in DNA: TGCAGCGCCAGGGGTATCGGGCCCACTGAAGCTTTCTTT. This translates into CSARGIGPTEAFF.